The T cell receptor beta chain under discussion was sequenced for a study of shared clonotypes between healthy human individuals (dated by TCRdb to 2019 to 2021). About the investigation overall: The cohort included three men and two women between 18 and 49 years of age. Leukapheresis yielded between about 0.85 and 10 billion PBMCs per donor. For each donor, CD4 naive and CD4 memory were each given three plates, CD8 naive was given two plates, and CD8 memory was given one plate. To estimate repertoire size and how much clonotype sharing occurs between individuals, the study deeply sequenced the blood TCR repertoires of five healthy adults. Different laboratories and diverse techniques were used to prepare libraries and sequence TCR repertoires, to increase sequencing depth and limit assay-specific biases.

Using the deep immunoSEQ assay, multiplex PCR amplified TCR CDR3 regions from genomic DNA. Extracted genomic DNA from each cell subset was distributed evenly across all wells of several immunoSEQ 96-well plates, and each plate was treated as a replicate. For sorted subsets, approximately 190 ng of genomic DNA, equivalent to 25,000 to 35,000 T cell genomes, went into each replicate PCR. Purified libraries were quantified with a Qubit 3.0 fluorometer, sized on a Bioanalyzer 2100, and re-quantified with the KAPA Library Quantification kit. Every immunoSEQ 96-well plate was sequenced on a separate single-read 150-cycle Illumina NextSeq 550 flow cell. For the original study's pipeline: Because the immunoSEQ output included only junctional sequences and no quality scores, the filtering could not be the same as the filtering used for full-length reads. Sequences were annotated with PyIR, a Python wrapper for IgBLAST v1.9, using IMGT germline references to assign V/J genes and CDR3. Reads were filtered out if the reads had weak V/J assignments (E-value above 1e-6), no CDR3, stop codons, out-of-frame junctions, or ambiguous translated residues. A V3J clonotype was defined by an identical inferred V gene, J gene, and CDR3 amino acid sequence. To compute the percentage overlap between repertoires, the number of shared unique clonotypes was divided by the size of the smaller repertoire. Three approaches were used to assess repertoire richness: RTK rarefaction, the Chao1 estimator, and Recon v2.1 estimates of unobserved clonotypes. Generation probabilities for all TCRbeta clonotypes obtained by the gDNA method from a handful of donors were computed using OLGA. As stored in TCRdb, this immuneACCESS dataset retains in-frame rearrangements with V and J assigned. A fraction of the clones does not appear; measured against another copy, unresolved V genes explain less than half of the discrepancy, and the remainder lacks a known reason. D and trimming come from the DNA, and the V and J calls and clone size come from that table. The table for this sample lists a few million clones; under 95% of them were counted only once. The ten top clones hold 0.37% of the sample.

The donors were healthy, HIV-negative adults who had no recently reported acute infections or vaccinations. Every donor was a Caucasian adult residing in Nashville, Tennessee, USA. CD4+ T cells were enriched by magnetic negative selection; naive cells were then positively selected on CD45RA, and the negative fraction formed the memory subset. Blood was collected by leukapheresis, and PBMCs were isolated by Ficoll-Histopaque density gradient centrifugation and then cryopreserved in liquid nitrogen vapor phase. Analytical flow cytometry was used to check the purity and quantity of every magnetically sorted T cell population. Each sorted fraction had its genomic DNA isolated and then quantified by UV absorbance on a Nanodrop 2000c. The investigation overall reported the following: Clonotypes shared by all four sorted-subset donors showed higher generation probabilities than non-shared clonotypes. Naive subsets generally had larger estimated clonotype richness than memory subsets. Because the study included only a small number of donors, the genetic and exposure-history diversity represented was limited. Sampling was limited to blood, and TCR repertoires in tissue likely differ from TCR repertoires in blood. Incomplete sequencing was indicated by rarefaction of sorted-subset datasets, despite the large sequencing depth. Across several donors, approximately 5% of naive CD4, approximately 3.6% of naive CD8, about 2.3% of memory CD4, and under 0.45% of memory CD8 clonotypes were shared. Pairwise subsampling indicated that sequencing depth was expected to affect the degree of clonotype sharing among donors.

The CDR3 contains 15 residues, cysteine and phenylalanine counted. Only CDR3 DNA is held: 45 bases, read in frame from base 1. Per the germline V gene, SGHRS is the CDR1 and YFSETQ is the CDR2. At the junction V is shortened by 3 bases and J by 6 bases; bases outside the gene matches: 5. A single count supports this clone. No cognate antigen has been identified for it. No per-base quality is available; no much larger clone lies one base away. Recombination linked TRBV5-1 to TRBJ2-7, with 14 central nucleotides matching TRBD2. Sequencing input: naive CD4+ T cells from PBMCs. Read against the paper, the sample's cell subset or site label means: CD45RA+ positively selected. The sequence came from a man aged 18 to 30 in good health. Some clones in this sample may be carry-over from other donors' samples. The CDR3 here reads CASSSTSGRASEQYF. The DNA is TGCGCCAGCAGCTCGACTAGCGGGAGGGCCTCCGAGCAGTACTTC.